This T cell receptor (beta chain) was recorded in a study of blood T cell repertoires in COVID-19. Study background: Material from acute and convalescent COVID-19 was sourced from the United States, Italy and Spain. T cells, B-cell-depleted T cells, or PBMCs supplied cDNA or gDNA.

The authors' processing: Estimates of nucleated cell counts were drawn from the amplification of reference gene primers. Profiling relied on immunoSEQ multiplex PCR, and the TCRdb table lists in-frame clones only, not all of them. D and trimming come from the DNA, and the V and J calls and clone size come from that table. The sample consists of around 170,000 clones, approximately 88% of them appearing once. This clone has only one observation. Germline V gene lookup returns CDR1 SGHTA and CDR2 FQGTGA. The trim removed 5 bases at V and 0 bases at J, leaving 3 bases unmatched. This CDR3 region has 16 residues.

Sequencing was performed on peripheral blood. The chain is built from TRBV7-3 and TRBJ1-3, with TRBD1 matching 11 bases. The sequence derives from a woman aged 60-70 years with acute or convalescent COVID-19. In nucleotides, the CDR3 is TGTGCCAGCAGCCGGGGGACAGGGGGCTCTGGAAACACCATATATTTT. It codes for CASSRGTGGSGNTIYF.